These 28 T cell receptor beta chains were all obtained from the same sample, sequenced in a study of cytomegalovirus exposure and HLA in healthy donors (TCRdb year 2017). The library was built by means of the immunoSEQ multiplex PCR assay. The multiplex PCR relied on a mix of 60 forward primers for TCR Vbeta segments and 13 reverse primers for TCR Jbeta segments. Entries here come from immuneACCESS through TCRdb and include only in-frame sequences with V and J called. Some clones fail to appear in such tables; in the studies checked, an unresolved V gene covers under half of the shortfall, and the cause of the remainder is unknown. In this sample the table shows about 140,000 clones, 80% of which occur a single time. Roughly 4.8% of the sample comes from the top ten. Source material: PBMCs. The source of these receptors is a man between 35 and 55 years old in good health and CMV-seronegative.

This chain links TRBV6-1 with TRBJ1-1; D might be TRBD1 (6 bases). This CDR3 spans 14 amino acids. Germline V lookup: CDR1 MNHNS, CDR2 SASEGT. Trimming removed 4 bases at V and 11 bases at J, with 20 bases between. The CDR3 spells CASSGTGRPGPAFF. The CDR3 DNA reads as TGTGCCAGCAGTGGTACAGGGCGTCCTGGGCCCGCTTTCTTT.

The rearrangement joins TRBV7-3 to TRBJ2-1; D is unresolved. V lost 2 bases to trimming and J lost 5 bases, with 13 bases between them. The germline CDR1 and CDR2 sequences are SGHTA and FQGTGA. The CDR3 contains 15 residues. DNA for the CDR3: TGTGCCAGCAGCTTATCACCTCTAAGAAACAATGAGCAGTTCTTC. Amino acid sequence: CASSLSPLRNNEQFF.

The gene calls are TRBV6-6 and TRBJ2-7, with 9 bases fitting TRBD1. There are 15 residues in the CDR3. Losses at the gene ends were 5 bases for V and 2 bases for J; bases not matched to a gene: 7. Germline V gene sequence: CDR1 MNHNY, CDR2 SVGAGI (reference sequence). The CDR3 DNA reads TGTGCCAGCAGTCCTTCCGGGACAGGGACCTACGAGCAGTACTTC. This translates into CASSPSGTGTYEQYF.

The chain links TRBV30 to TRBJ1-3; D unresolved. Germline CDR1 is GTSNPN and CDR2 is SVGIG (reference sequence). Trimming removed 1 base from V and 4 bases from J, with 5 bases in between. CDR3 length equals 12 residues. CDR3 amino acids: CAWSGRGNTIYF. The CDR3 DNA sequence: TGTGCCTGGAGTGGGCGGGGAAACACCATATATTTT.

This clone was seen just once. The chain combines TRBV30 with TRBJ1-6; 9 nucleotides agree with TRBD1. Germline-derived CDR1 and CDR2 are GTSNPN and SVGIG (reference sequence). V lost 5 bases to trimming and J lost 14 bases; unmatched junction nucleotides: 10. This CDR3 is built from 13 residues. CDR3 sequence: CAWGGQGGKTLHF. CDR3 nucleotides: TGTGCCTGGGGGGGACAGGGCGGGAAGACCCTCCACTTT.

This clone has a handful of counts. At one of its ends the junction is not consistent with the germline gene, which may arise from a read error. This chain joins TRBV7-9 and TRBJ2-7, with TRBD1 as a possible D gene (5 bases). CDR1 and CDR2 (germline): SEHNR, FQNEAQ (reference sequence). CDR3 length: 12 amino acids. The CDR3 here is CSSSSQAYEQYF. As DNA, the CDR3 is TGTTCCAGCAGCTCACAGGCGTACGAGCAGTACTTC.

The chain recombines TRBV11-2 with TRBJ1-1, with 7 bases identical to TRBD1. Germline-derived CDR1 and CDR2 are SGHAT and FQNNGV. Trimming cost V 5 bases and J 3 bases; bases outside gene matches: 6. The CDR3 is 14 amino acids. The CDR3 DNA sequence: TGTGCCAGCAGCGGGCTGACAGGGTACACTGAAGCTTTCTTT. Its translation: CASSGLTGYTEAFF. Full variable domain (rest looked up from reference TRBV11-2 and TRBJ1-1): EAGVAQSPRYKIIEKRQSVAFWCNPISGHATLYWYQQILGQGPKLLIQFQNNGVVDDSQLPKDRFSAERLKGVDSTLKIQPAKLEDSAVYLCASSGLTGYTEAFFGQGTRLTVV.

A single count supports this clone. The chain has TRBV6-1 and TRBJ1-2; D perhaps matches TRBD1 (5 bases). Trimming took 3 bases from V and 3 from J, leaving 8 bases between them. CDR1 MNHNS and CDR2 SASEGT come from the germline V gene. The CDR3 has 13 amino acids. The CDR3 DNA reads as TGTGCCAGCAGTGATGGGGCGTACTATGGCTACACCTTC. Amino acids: CASSDGAYYGYTF.

CDR3 protein: CASRSRGNSYNEQFF. CDR3 sequence (DNA): TGTGCCAGTAGATCGCGGGGGAACTCCTACAATGAGCAGTTCTTC. The chain links TRBV19 to TRBJ2-1; the match to TRBD2 covers 7 bases. CDR1 and CDR2 (germline): LNHDA, SQIVND (reference sequence). V lost 6 bases, J lost 0 bases, and 5 bases stayed unmatched. The CDR3 runs to 15 residues.

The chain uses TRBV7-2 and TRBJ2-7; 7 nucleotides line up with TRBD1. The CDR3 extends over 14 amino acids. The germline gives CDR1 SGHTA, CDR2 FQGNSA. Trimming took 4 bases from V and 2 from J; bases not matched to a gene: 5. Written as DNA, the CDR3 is TGTGCCAGCAGCTCACGGGACAGCCCCTACGAGCAGTACTTC. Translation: CASSSRDSPYEQYF.

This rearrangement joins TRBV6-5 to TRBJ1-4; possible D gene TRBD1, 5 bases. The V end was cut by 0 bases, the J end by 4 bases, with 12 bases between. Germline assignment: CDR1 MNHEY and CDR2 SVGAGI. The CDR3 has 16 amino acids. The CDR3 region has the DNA TGTGCCAGCAGTTACTCCGGACACGGAGTTAATGAAAAACTGTTTTTT. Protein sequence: CASSYSGHGVNEKLFF.

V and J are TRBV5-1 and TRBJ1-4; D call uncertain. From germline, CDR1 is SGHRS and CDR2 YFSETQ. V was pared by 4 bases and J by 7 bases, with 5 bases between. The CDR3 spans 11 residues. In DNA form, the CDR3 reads TGCGCCAGCAGCCCCGGTGAAAAACTGTTTTTT. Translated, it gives CASSPGEKLFF.

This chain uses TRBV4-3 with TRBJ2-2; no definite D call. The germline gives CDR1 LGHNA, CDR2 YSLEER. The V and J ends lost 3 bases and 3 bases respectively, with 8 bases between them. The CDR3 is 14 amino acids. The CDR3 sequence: CASSQKRYTGELFF. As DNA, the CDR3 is TGCGCCAGCAGCCAGAAGAGATACACCGGGGAGCTGTTTTTT.

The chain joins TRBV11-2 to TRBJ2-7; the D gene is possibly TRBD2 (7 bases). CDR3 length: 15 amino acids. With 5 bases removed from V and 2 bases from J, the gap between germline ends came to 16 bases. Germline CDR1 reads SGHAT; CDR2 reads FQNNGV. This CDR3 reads CASSLPGGATYEQYF. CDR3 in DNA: TGTGCCAGCAGCCTCCCGGGGGGCGCAACCTACGAGCAGTACTTC.

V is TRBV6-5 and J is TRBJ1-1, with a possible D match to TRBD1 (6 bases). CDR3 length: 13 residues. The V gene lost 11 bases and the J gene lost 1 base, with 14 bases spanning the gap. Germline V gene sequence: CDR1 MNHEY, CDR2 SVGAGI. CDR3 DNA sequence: TGTGCCTCGGGGAAACAGGGGAACACTGAAGCTTTCTTT. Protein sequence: CASGKQGNTEAFF.

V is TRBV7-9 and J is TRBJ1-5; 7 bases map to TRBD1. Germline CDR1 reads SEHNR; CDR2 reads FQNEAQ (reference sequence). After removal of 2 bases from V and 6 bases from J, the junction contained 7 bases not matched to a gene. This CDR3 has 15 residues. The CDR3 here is CASSLSQGDGQPQHF. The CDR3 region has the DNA TGTGCCAGCAGCTTATCGCAGGGGGACGGTCAGCCCCAGCATTTT.

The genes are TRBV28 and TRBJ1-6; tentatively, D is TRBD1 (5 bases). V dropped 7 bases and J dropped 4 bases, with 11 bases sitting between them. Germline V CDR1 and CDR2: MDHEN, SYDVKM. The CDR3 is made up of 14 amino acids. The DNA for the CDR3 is TGTGCCAGCAACCGTCGGGGGTATAATTCACCCCTCCACTTT. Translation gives CASNRRGYNSPLHF.

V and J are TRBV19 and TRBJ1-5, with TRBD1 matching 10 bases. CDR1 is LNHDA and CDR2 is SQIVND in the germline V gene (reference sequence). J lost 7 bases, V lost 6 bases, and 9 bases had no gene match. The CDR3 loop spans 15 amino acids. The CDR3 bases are TGTGCCAGTAGAAGGGACAGGGGATACGGCCAGCCCCAGCATTTT. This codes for CASRRDRGYGQPQHF.

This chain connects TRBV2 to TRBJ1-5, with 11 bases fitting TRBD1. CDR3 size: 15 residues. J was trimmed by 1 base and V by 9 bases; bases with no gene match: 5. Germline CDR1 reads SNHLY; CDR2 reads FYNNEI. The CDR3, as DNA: TGTGCCAGTGAGGACAGGGGGCTAAGCAATCAGCCCCAGCATTTT. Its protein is CASEDRGLSNQPQHF.

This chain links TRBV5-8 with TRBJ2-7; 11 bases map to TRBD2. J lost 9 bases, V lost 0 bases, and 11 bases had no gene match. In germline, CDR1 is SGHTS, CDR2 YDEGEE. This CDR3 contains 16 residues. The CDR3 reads CASSLARTSGSEWQYF. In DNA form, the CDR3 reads TGTGCCAGCAGCTTGGCTCGGACTAGCGGGTCGGAATGGCAGTACTTC.

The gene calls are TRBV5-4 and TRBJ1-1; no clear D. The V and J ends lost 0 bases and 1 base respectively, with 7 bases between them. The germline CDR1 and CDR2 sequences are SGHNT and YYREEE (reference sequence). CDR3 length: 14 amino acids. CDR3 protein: CASSLGAKNTEAFF. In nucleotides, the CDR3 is TGTGCCAGCAGCTTGGGGGCGAAGAACACTGAAGCTTTCTTT.

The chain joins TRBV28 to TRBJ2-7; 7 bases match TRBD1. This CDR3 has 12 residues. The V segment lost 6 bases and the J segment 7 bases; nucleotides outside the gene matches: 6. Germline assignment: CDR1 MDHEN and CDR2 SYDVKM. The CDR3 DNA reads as TGTGCCAGCAGGGAAACAGGGGTTGAGCAGTACTTC. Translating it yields CASRETGVEQYF.

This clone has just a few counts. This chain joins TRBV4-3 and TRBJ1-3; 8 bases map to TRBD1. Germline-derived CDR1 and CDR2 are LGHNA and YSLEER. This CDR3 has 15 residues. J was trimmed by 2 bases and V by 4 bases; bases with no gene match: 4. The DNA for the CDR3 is TGCGCCAGCAGCCCTGACAGGGGTGCTGGAAACACCATATATTTT. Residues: CASSPDRGAGNTIYF.

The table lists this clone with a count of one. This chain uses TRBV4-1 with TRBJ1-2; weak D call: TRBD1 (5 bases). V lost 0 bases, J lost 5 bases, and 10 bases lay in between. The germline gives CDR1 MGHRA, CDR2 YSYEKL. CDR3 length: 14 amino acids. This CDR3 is CASSQDGDSYGYTF. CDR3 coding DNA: TGCGCCAGCAGCCAAGATGGGGACTCGTATGGCTACACCTTC.

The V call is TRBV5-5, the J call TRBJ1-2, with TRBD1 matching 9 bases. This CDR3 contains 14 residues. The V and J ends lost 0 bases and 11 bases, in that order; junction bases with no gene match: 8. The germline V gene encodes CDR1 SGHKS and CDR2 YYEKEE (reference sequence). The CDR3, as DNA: TGTGCCAGCAGCTTGGGTTCCCGGGACAGGGAGTACACCTTC. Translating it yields CASSLGSRDREYTF.

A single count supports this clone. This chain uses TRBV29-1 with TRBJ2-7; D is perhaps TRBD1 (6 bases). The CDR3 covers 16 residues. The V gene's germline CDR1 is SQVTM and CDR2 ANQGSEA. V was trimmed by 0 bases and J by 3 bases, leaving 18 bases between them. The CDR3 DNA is TGCAGCGTTGAAGACGAAGGGGGTGATGGGAACTACGAGCAGTACTTC. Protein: CSVEDEGGDGNYEQYF.

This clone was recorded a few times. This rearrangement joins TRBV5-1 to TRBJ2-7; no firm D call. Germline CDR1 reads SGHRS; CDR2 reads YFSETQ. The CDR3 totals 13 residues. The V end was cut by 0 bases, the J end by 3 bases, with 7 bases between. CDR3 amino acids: CASSLGGNYEQYF. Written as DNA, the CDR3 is TGCGCCAGCAGCTTGGGAGGAAACTACGAGCAGTACTTC.

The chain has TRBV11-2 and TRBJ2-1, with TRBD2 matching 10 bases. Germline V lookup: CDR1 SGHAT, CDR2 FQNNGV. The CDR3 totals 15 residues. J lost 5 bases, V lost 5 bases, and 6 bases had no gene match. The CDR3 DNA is TGTGCCAGCAGCGCCCTAGCGGGGGACCACAATGAGCAGTTCTTC. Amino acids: CASSALAGDHNEQFF.